One and the same sample provided the 30 T cell receptor beta chains below, sequenced in a study of Graves' ophthalmopathy and Graves' hyperthyroidism. Beta-chain TCR CDR3 regions were amplified from RNA transcripts. Second-round multiplex PCR came after a first-round RT-PCR that employed HTBI primers. Via MiXCR, TCRdb re-called the multiplex PCR reads, giving one row per CDR3 protein. This sample has around 1,000,000 distinct CDR3 sequences; around a third occur once, and the top ten carry 11%. Sequenced input: peripheral blood or thyroid tissue (not recorded which). All receptors derive from an adult man with Graves' hyperthyroidism.

The CDR3 region is CASSSVAGGVYEQYF. In nucleotides, the CDR3 is TGTGCCAGCAGCTCTGTAGCGGGAGGCGTCTACGAGCAGTACTTC. The chain combines TRBV7-2 with TRBJ2-7; TRBD2 matches 10 bases. The CDR3 is 15 amino acids. The V segment lost 4 bases and the J segment 3 bases; nucleotides outside the gene matches: 6. Per germline, CDR1 SGHTA and CDR2 FQGNSA. Full variable domain (missing parts from reference TRBV7-2 and TRBJ2-7): GAGVSQSPSNKVTEKGKDVELRCDPISGHTALYWYRQSLGQGLEFLIYFQGNSAPDKSGLPSDRFSAERTGGSVSTLTIQRTQQEDSAVYLCASSSVAGGVYEQYFGPGTRLTVT.

This clonotype appeared many times. The chain combines TRBV29-1 with TRBJ2-7; D remains unclear. Trimming pared 3 bases from V and 5 bases from J, leaving 14 bases between. The CDR3 covers 13 residues. From germline, CDR1 is SQVTM and CDR2 ANQGSEA. The CDR3 DNA reads TGCAGCGTTGATGACGGCAGCCAAGACGAGCAGTACTTC. Its protein is CSVDDGSQDEQYF.

This clonotype came up many times. This sequence joins TRBV10-3 and TRBJ2-7, with D perhaps TRBD1 (6 bases). In germline, CDR1 is ENHRY, CDR2 SYGVKD. The CDR3 covers 13 residues. The ends were cut back, 5 bases at V and 1 base at J, with 9 bases in the middle. Here the CDR3 DNA reads TGTGCCATCAGTACGGACAGTTCCTACGAGCAGTACTTC. The encoded protein is CAISTDSSYEQYF.

This clonotype was counted at least ten times. This chain connects TRBV20-1 to TRBJ1-5; TRBD1 agrees at 7 bases. The CDR3 spans 15 residues. V lost 4 bases, J lost 8 bases, and 14 bases stayed unmatched. Germline values: CDR1 DFQATT, CDR2 SNEGSKA (reference sequence). The CDR3 is CSATPEGASTEPQHF. CDR3 in DNA: TGCAGTGCTACTCCGGAGGGGGCCTCGACGGAGCCCCAGCATTTT.

This chain links TRBV11-2 with TRBJ2-2; tentative D call: TRBD2 (5 bases). CDR3 length: 13 residues. Trimming cost V 5 bases and J 7 bases, with 11 bases left between them. Germline loops: CDR1 SGHAT, CDR2 FQNNGV. The DNA of the CDR3 is TGTGCCAGCAGCCGTACTAGTAACGGGGAGCTGTTTTTT. Translation gives CASSRTSNGELFF.

Many counts were recorded for this clonotype. The rearrangement links TRBV20-1 to TRBJ1-6; 9 bases map to TRBD1. The V gene's germline CDR1 is DFQATT and CDR2 SNEGSKA (reference sequence). V dropped 1 base and J dropped 7; count of bases not matched to a gene: 5. This CDR3 has 15 amino acids. The CDR3 loop reads CSARATGTGNSPLHF. In DNA, the CDR3 is TGCAGTGCTAGAGCCACCGGGACAGGGAATTCACCCCTCCACTTT.

This clonotype was seen repeatedly, ten times or more. This chain's CDR3 is CASSPAEASSYEQYF. CDR3 in DNA: TGTGCCAGTAGTCCAGCGGAAGCGAGCTCCTACGAGCAGTACTTC. The chain recombines TRBV19 with TRBJ2-7, with D possibly matching TRBD2 (5 bases). There are 15 residues in the CDR3. Germline loops: CDR1 LNHDA, CDR2 SQIVND (reference sequence). V shed 5 bases and J shed 0 bases, with 14 bases lying between them.

This clonotype was detected ten times or more. This CDR3 is CASSHFRQVRETQYF. CDR3 DNA sequence: TGTGCCAGCAGCCATTTCCGACAGGTCCGGGAGACCCAGTACTTC. V is TRBV12-3 or TRBV12-4 and J is TRBJ2-5; TRBD1 might be the D (6 bases). The CDR3 length is 15 residues. V gave up 6 bases and J gave up 5 bases, with 19 bases separating them.

This clonotype showed up just once. A much larger clone differs by one base, so this may be a read error. The chain couples TRBV7-9 to TRBJ1-4, with D hard to call. Per the germline V gene, CDR1 is SEHNR and CDR2 is FQNEAQ (reference sequence). This CDR3 spans 12 amino acids. The CDR3 reads CASSFLNEKMFF. The CDR3 bases are TGTGCCAGCAGCTTTTTGAATGAAAAAATGTTTTTT.

In the case of this clonotype: Without the conserved terminal phenylalanine or tryptophan, this CDR3 likely stems from a read error. The limits of the CDR3 on the DNA are not certain, so only TCRdb's listed CDR3 is given. This chain uses TRBV2 with TRBJ1-2. The CDR3 is 13 amino acids long, termini counted. CDR1 is SNHLY and CDR2 is FYNNEI in the germline V gene. The CDR3 loop reads CATLKSRDYGYNL.

The chain combines TRBV20-1 with TRBJ2-7; 7 bases fit TRBD2. The CDR3 consists of 12 residues. The junction had 5 bases not matched to a gene; V was cut back by 7 bases and J by 2 bases. The germline V gene has CDR1 DFQATT and CDR2 SNEGSKA (reference sequence). The CDR3, as DNA: TGCAGTGGCCAAGCGGGACCCTACGAGCAGTACTTC. It is translated as CSGQAGPYEQYF.

The table lists this clonotype with a few counts. The chain employs TRBV20-1 and TRBJ2-7, with D possibly being TRBD1 (6 bases). The germline CDR1 and CDR2 sequences are DFQATT and SNEGSKA (reference sequence). Trimming took off 6 bases at V and 3 bases at J, with 18 bases between the two ends. This CDR3 comprises 14 residues. The DNA for the CDR3 is TGCAGTGCAGGGGTAACAGGGTCGGGCTACGAGCAGTACTTC. Translation gives CSAGVTGSGYEQYF.

This clonotype has ten or more counts. The chain joins TRBV12-3 or TRBV12-4 to TRBJ2-7; maybe TRBD1 (6 bases). The V and J ends lost 6 bases and 6 bases respectively, with 15 bases between them. The CDR3 is 13 residues long. The CDR3 here is CASRPDSTAEQYF. The CDR3 DNA follows: TGTGCCAGCAGACCGGACAGCACGGCCGAGCAGTACTTC.

The rearrangement links TRBV6-2 or TRBV6-3 to TRBJ1-1; a possible D gene is TRBD1 (6 bases). V lost 2 bases and J 5 bases, leaving 9 bases between the germline ends. Germline V gene lookup returns CDR1 MNHEY and CDR2 SVGEGT. This CDR3 region has 13 residues. The CDR3 spells CASSYVRGTEAFF. As DNA, the CDR3 is TGTGCCAGCAGTTACGTGAGGGGGACTGAAGCTTTCTTT.

The chain links TRBV7-2 to TRBJ1-1; unclear D gene. The germline V gene has CDR1 SGHTA and CDR2 FQGNSA. Trimming removed 3 bases from V and 7 bases from J, with 18 bases in between. The CDR3 runs 15 residues. The CDR3 nucleotides read TGTGCCAGCAGCTTGGTGGGGATAGGAGCTAATGAAGCTTTCTTT. This encodes CASSLVGIGANEAFF.

This chain joins TRBV10-3 and TRBJ1-2; the match to TRBD1 covers 10 bases. The CDR3 length is 15 residues. Germline-derived CDR1 and CDR2 are ENHRY and SYGVKD. The V gene end was trimmed by 8 bases and the J gene end by 0 bases; junction bases not matched to a gene: 6. CDR3 coding DNA: TGTGCCATCGGACAGGGGGAGTCGTCTAACTATGGCTACACCTTC. Protein: CAIGQGESSNYGYTF.

At least ten counts were recorded for this clonotype. The chain uses TRBV11-2 and TRBJ2-2, with D perhaps matching TRBD2 (5 bases). The CDR3 sequence is 15 residues long. V lost 5 bases, J lost 7 bases, and 17 bases lay in between. Germline assignment: CDR1 SGHAT and CDR2 FQNNGV. This CDR3 reads CASSLVAVAGGELFF. CDR3 nucleotides: TGTGCCAGCAGCCTAGTGGCAGTTGCGGGCGGGGAGCTGTTTTTT.

This clonotype showed up many times. The chain recombines TRBV15 with TRBJ1-3; 8 bases fit TRBD1. V lost 3 bases and J lost 2; bases outside the gene matches: 9. In germline, CDR1 is LNHNV, CDR2 YYDKDF (reference sequence). The CDR3 covers 17 residues. The CDR3 bases are TGTGCCACCAGCAGGTCGGACAGGGTTTTTGCTGGAAACACCATATATTTT. Residues: CATSRSDRVFAGNTIYF.

Many counts were recorded for this clonotype. The chain recombines TRBV12-3 or TRBV12-4 with TRBJ2-5; the D gene could be TRBD1 or TRBD2 (5 bases each). CDR3 length: 14 residues. Deletions cut 7 bases from V and 5 bases from J, with 17 bases between. In DNA form, the CDR3 reads TGTGCCAGCAAACCCCCCGAGGGGTTGGAGACCCAGTACTTC. This gives the protein CASKPPEGLETQYF.

J is TRBJ1-2 and V is TRBV13, with 7 bases matching TRBD1. Germline V CDR1 and CDR2: PRHDT, FYEKMQ (reference sequence). The CDR3 totals 14 residues. The V segment lost 5 bases and the J segment 2 bases; nucleotides outside the gene matches: 5. Written as DNA, the CDR3 is TGTGCCAGCAGCGCTAGGGGACAGAACTATGGCTACACCTTC. Its protein is CASSARGQNYGYTF. Full variable domain (rest looked up from reference TRBV13 and TRBJ1-2): AAGVIQSPRHLIKEKRETATLKCYPIPRHDTVYWYQQGPGQDPQFLISFYEKMQSDKGSIPDRFSAQQFSDYHSELNMSSLELGDSALYFCASSARGQNYGYTFGSGTRLTVV.

The V and J genes are TRBV29-1 and TRBJ2-7, with 8 nucleotides matching TRBD2. V trimming: 4 bases; J trimming: 0 bases; junction bases outside the gene matches: 14. From germline, CDR1 is SQVTM and CDR2 ANQGSEA. The CDR3 sequence is 17 residues long. The chain's CDR3 is CSVVWSGGPDFSYEQYF. The CDR3 nucleotides are TGCAGCGTTGTCTGGTCGGGGGGGCCAGACTTCTCCTACGAGCAGTACTTC.

The CDR3 reads CASSDRGSEAFF. The CDR3 DNA reads as TGTGCCAGCAGTGACAGGGGATCTGAAGCTTTCTTT. The rearrangement links TRBV25-1 to TRBJ1-1; a possible D gene is TRBD1 (6 bases). The CDR3 has 12 residues. V was shortened by 3 bases and J by 6 bases, with 8 bases between the two germline ends. Germline V gives CDR1 MGHDK, CDR2 SYGVNS.

The CDR3 DNA reads as TGTGCCACCAGCAGAGATGGAGGGTTGCAGCCCCAGTACTTC. Protein sequence: CATSRDGGLQPQYF. J is TRBJ2-5 and V is TRBV15; D perhaps matches TRBD2 (6 bases). Trimming removed 0 bases from V and 9 bases from J, with 14 bases in between. In germline, CDR1 is LNHNV, CDR2 YYDKDF (reference sequence). There are 14 residues in the CDR3.

This clonotype was counted many times. This chain uses TRBV7-3 with TRBJ1-3; 9 bases align to TRBD1. From germline, CDR1 is SGHTA and CDR2 FQGTGA. This CDR3 is 15 amino acids long. The V segment lost 6 bases and the J segment 2 bases; nucleotides outside the gene matches: 5. The CDR3 DNA is TGTGCCAGCAGTTCGACAGGGGGACCTGGAAACACCATATATTTT. Translated, it gives CASSSTGGPGNTIYF.

The V call is TRBV12-3 or TRBV12-4, the J call TRBJ2-5; 7 bases match TRBD1. This CDR3 is built from 14 residues. J lost 6 bases, V lost 8 bases, and 12 bases had no gene match. In DNA, the CDR3 is TGTGCCAGCGGTCAGCTCGCAGGGGGACAGACCCAGTACTTC. Residues: CASGQLAGGQTQYF.

Comment on this clonotype: Sequence at one end of the junction differs from germline and may be a read error. V gene TRBV11-1 combines with J gene TRBJ2-5; D possibly matches TRBD1 or TRBD2 (5 bases each). Germline CDR1 SGHAT, CDR2 FQDESV (reference sequence). The CDR3 totals 16 residues. CDR3 nucleotide sequence: TGCGCCAGCAGCTGGGGGTCTACCCACGATGGGGAGACCCAGTACTTC. It is translated as CASSWGSTHDGETQYF.

Ten or more counts support this clonotype. The junction does not match germline at one end; this may be a read error. The V and J genes are TRBV10-3 and TRBJ2-5, with D uncertain. The CDR3 runs to 13 residues. Germline CDR1 and CDR2: ENHRY and SYGVKD. CDR3 protein: CATSESSQETQYF. The CDR3 nucleotides are TGTGCCACCAGTGAGTCGAGCCAAGAGACCCAGTACTTC.

This clonotype has just a few counts. As DNA, the CDR3 is TGTGCCAGCAGCCAAGATACACTAGCACGCGAGCAGTACTTC. This sequence encodes CASSQDTLAREQYF. The chain joins TRBV3-1 to TRBJ2-7; the D gene is possibly TRBD2 (6 bases). The CDR3 consists of 14 residues. V was trimmed by 0 bases and J by 6 bases, leaving 12 bases between them. Germline loops: CDR1 LGHDT, CDR2 YNNKEL (reference sequence).

The rearrangement links TRBV7-6 to TRBJ2-3; D is ambiguous. Germline V CDR1 and CDR2: SGHVS, FNYEAQ. This CDR3 is 14 amino acids long. V lost 3 bases to trimming and J lost 4 bases, with 11 bases between them. CDR3 sequence reads: CASSLTRRSDTQYF. CDR3 nucleotides: TGTGCCAGCAGCTTGACCAGACGGTCAGATACGCAGTATTTT.

The chain uses TRBV20-1 and TRBJ1-6; D unclear. The CDR3 has 18 residues. Germline CDR1 DFQATT, CDR2 SNEGSKA (reference sequence). V was cut by 1 base and J by 14 bases, with 30 bases left in between. CDR3: CSARVLSGLVASGFSLHF. CDR3 in DNA: TGCAGTGCTAGAGTTCTCTCCGGGTTGGTAGCGTCGGGGTTTTCCCTCCACTTT.